These T cell receptor beta chains were read from a single sample in a study of T cell responses to AZD1222 COVID-19 vaccine. TCRdb keeps only in-frame clones here, not all; method: immunoSEQ multiplex PCR. Of roughly 150,000 clones listed, just over 90% are singletons. This specimen was peripheral blood, taken 28 days after the second AZD1222 dose. Source of these receptors: an adult who received the AZD1222 COVID-19 vaccine. Each CDR3 is given with its conserved first and last residue. The order of the fields is D gene, V gene, clone size, J gene, CDR3 protein, CDR3 DNA. A D gene is named only where the DNA matches it firmly. A clone size is listed for some rows: how often the clone was seen (once, few, many), or a class if it is expanded.

d_call: -; v_call: TRBV2; clone_size: -; j_call: TRBJ1-5; cdr3_aa: CASSRDNNQPQHF; cdr3_nt: TGTGCCAGCAGTCGGGACAACAATCAGCCCCAGCATTTT
d_call: -; v_call: TRBV2; clone_size: -; j_call: TRBJ2-1; cdr3_aa: CASSGRRVTYNEQFF; cdr3_nt: TGTGCCAGCAGTGGTAGAAGGGTAACCTACAATGAGCAGTTCTTC
d_call: TRBD1; v_call: TRBV5-1; clone_size: -; j_call: TRBJ1-1; cdr3_aa: CASSPGGMNTEAFF; cdr3_nt: TGCGCCAGCAGCCCAGGGGGGATGAACACTGAAGCTTTCTTT
d_call: -; v_call: TRBV5-5; clone_size: -; j_call: TRBJ2-1; cdr3_aa: CASSPQNPNGFYNEQFF; cdr3_nt: TGTGCCAGCAGCCCCCAAAACCCCAATGGTTTCTACAATGAGCAGTTCTTC
d_call: -; v_call: TRBV23-1; clone_size: -; j_call: TRBJ1-5; cdr3_aa: CASRHSRAPQPQHF; cdr3_nt: TGCGCCAGCAGGCATTCCCGGGCACCCCAGCCCCAGCATTTT
d_call: TRBD2; v_call: TRBV27; clone_size: -; j_call: TRBJ2-1; cdr3_aa: CASSGGQREPKYNEQFF; cdr3_nt: TGTGCTAGCAGCGGGGGCCAGCGGGAGCCGAAGTACAATGAGCAGTTCTTC
d_call: TRBD1; v_call: TRBV30; clone_size: -; j_call: TRBJ1-3; cdr3_aa: CAWSKGERTGVDTIYF; cdr3_nt: TGTGCCTGGAGTAAGGGGGAACGGACAGGGGTGGACACCATATATTTT
d_call: TRBD1; v_call: TRBV5-1; clone_size: -; j_call: TRBJ1-4; cdr3_aa: CASSLGQGIATNEKLFF; cdr3_nt: TGCGCCAGCAGCCTTGGACAGGGGATTGCAACTAATGAAAAACTGTTTTTT
d_call: -; v_call: TRBV4-1; clone_size: -; j_call: TRBJ1-4; cdr3_aa: CASSQVLGGEKLFF; cdr3_nt: TGCGCCAGCAGCCAAGTTCTAGGAGGTGAAAAACTGTTTTTT
d_call: -; v_call: TRBV18; clone_size: -; j_call: TRBJ2-7; cdr3_aa: CASSPPGVGQGEQYF; cdr3_nt: TGTGCCAGCTCACCACCAGGGGTTGGTCAAGGCGAGCAGTACTTC
d_call: -; v_call: TRBV9; clone_size: -; j_call: TRBJ1-4; cdr3_aa: CASSVGGREGEKLFF; cdr3_nt: TGTGCCAGCAGCGTAGGAGGCCGTGAGGGTGAAAAACTGTTTTTT
d_call: -; v_call: TRBV4-1; clone_size: once; j_call: TRBJ2-5; cdr3_aa: CASSPGSRGGETQYF; cdr3_nt: TGCGCCAGCAGCCCGGGAAGCAGGGGCGGAGAGACCCAGTACTTC